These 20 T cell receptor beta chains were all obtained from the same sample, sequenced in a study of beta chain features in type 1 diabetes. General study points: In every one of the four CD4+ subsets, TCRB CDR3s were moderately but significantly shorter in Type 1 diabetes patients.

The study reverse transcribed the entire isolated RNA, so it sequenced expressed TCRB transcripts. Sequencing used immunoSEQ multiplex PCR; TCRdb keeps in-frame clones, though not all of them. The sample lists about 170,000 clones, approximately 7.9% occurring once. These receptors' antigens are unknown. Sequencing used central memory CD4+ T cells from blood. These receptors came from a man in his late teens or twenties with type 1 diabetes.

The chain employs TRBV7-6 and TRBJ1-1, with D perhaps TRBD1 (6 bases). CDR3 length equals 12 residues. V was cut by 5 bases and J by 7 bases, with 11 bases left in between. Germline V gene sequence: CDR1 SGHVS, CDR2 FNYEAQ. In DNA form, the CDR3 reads TGTGCCAGCAGCCGGAACAGGGATGAAGCTTTCTTT. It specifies CASSRNRDEAFF.

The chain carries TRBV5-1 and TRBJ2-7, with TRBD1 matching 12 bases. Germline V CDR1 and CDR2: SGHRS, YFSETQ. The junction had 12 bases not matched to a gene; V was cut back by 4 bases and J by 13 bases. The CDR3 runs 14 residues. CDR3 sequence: CASSRGQGARVRYF. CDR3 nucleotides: TGCGCCAGCAGCAGGGGACAGGGGGCGAGGGTAAGATACTTC.

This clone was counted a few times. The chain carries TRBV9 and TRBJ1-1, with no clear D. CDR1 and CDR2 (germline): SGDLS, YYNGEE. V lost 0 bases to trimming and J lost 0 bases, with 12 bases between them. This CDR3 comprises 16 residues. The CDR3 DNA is TGTGCCAGCAGCGTAGGTCTGGGCAGAGTGAACACTGAAGCTTTCTTT. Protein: CASSVGLGRVNTEAFF.

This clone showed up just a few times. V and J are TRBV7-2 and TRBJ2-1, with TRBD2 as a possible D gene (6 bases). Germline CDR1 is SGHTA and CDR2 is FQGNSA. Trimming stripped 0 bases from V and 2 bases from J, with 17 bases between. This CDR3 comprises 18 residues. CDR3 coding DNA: TGTGCCAGCAGCTTAGCTCTTACGGGAGTAGTTCCCTACAATGAGCAGTTCTTC. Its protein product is CASSLALTGVVPYNEQFF.

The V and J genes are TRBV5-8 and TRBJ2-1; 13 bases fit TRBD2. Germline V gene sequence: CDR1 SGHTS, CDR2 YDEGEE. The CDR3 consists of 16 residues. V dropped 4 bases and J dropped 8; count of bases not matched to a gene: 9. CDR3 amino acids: CASSMGLAGFSDEQFF. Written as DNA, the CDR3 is TGTGCCAGCAGCATGGGACTAGCGGGGTTTAGCGATGAGCAGTTCTTC.

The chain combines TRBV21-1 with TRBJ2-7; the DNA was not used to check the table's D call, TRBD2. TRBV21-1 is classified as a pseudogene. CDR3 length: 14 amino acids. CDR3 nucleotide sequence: TGTGCCAGTGAGCTAGCGGGAGTTCGCGACGAGCAGTACTTC. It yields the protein CASELAGVRDEQYF.

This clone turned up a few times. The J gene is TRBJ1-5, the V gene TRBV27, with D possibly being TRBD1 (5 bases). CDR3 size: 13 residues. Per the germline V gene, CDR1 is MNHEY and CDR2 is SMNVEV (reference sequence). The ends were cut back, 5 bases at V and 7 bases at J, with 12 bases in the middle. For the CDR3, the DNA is TGTGCCAGCAGTCCGACACGGACACAGCCCCAGCATTTT. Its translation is CASSPTRTQPQHF.

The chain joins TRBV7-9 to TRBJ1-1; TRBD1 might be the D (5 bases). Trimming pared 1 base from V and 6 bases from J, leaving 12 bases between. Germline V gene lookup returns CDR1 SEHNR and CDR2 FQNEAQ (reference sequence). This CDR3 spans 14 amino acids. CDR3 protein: CASSLGAGGPEAFF. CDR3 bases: TGTGCCAGCAGCTTAGGGGCGGGGGGTCCTGAAGCTTTCTTT.

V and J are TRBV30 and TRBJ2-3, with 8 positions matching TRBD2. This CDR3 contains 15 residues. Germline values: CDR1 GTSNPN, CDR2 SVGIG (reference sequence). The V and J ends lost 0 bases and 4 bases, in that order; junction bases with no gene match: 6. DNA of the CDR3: TGTGCCTGGAGTGTTGGGACTAGTCAAGCAGATACGCAGTATTTT. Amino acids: CAWSVGTSQADTQYF.

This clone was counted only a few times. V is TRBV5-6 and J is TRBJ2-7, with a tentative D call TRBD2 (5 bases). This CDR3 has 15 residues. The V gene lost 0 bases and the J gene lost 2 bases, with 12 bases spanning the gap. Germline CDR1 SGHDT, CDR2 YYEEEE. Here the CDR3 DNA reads TGTGCCAGCAGCTTGGCGGCTAGCATGGCCTACGAGCAGTACTTC. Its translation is CASSLAASMAYEQYF.

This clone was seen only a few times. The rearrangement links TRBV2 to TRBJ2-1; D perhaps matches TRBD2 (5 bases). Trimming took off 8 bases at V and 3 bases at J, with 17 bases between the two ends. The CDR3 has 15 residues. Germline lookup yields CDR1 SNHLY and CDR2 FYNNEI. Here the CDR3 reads CASSLANVVYNEQFF. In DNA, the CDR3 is TGTGCCAGCTCCCTAGCAAACGTCGTCTACAATGAGCAGTTCTTC.

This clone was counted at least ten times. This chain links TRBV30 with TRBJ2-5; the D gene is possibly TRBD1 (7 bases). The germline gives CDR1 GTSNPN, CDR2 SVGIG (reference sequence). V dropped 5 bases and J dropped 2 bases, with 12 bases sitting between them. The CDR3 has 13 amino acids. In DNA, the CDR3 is TGTGCCTGGGGAGGGACAGCGCAAGAGACCCAGTACTTC. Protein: CAWGGTAQETQYF.

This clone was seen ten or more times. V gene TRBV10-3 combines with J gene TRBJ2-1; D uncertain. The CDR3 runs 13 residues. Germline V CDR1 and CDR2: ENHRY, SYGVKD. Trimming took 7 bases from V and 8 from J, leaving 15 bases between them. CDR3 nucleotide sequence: TGTGCCATCACTGCCGAAATCGAGGATGAGCAGTTCTTC. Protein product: CAITAEIEDEQFF.

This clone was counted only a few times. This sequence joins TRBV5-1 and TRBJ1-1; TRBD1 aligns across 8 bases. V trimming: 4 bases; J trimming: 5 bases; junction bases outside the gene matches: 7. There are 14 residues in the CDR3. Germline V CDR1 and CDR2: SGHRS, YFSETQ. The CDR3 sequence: CASSARQGRTEAFF. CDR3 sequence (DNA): TGCGCCAGCAGCGCCCGACAGGGGAGGACTGAAGCTTTCTTT.

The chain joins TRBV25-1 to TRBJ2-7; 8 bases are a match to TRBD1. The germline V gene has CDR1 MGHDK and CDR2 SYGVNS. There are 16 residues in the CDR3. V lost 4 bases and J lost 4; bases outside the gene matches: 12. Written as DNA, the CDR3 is TGTGCCAGCAGTGCCGACAGGACAGGGTATGGATACGAGCAGTACTTC. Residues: CASSADRTGYGYEQYF.

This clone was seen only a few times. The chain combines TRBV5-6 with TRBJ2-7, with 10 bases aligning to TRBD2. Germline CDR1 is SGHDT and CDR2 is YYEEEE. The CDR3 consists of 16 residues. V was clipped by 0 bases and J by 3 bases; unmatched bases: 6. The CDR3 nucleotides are TGTGCCAGCAGCTTGGCAGCTAGCGGGAGAGGCTACGAGCAGTACTTC. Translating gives CASSLAASGRGYEQYF.

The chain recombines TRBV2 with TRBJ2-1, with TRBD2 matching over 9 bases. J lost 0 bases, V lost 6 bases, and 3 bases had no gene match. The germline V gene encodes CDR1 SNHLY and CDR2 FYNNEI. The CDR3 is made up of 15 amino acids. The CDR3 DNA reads TGTGCCAGCAGGAAGCGGGGGGACTCCTACAATGAGCAGTTCTTC. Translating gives CASRKRGDSYNEQFF.

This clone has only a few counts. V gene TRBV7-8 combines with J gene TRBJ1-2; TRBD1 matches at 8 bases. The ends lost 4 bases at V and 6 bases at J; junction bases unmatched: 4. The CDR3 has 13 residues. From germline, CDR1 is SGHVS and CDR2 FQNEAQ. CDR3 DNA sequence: TGTGCCAGCAGCTCGCGGACAGGGAATGGCTACACCTTC. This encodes CASSSRTGNGYTF.

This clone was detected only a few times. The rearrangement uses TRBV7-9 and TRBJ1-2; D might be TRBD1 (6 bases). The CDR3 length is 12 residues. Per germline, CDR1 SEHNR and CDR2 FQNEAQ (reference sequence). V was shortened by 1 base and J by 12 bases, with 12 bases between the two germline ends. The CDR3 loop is CASSLERTDDTF. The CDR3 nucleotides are TGTGCCAGCAGCTTAGAGAGGACAGATGACACCTTC.

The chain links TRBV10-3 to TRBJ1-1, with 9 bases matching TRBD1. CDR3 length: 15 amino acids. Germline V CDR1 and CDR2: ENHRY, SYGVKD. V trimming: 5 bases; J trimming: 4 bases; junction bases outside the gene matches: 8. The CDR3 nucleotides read TGTGCCATCAGTCCGGGGACAGGGCTTACCACTGAAGCTTTCTTT. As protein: CAISPGTGLTTEAFF.